This TCR beta chain comes out of a study of blood T cell repertoires in COVID-19. Germline V gene data show CDR1 as SGHNT and CDR2 as YENEEA. After removal of 4 bases from V and 0 bases from J, the junction contained 10 bases not matched to a gene. CDR3 length equals 17 residues. Per the original data handling: Cell counts per sample came from amplifying reference gene primers. Generated by immunoSEQ multiplex PCR, the TCRdb table keeps only in-frame clones and is missing some. That table is the source of V, J and clone size, and D and trimming were worked out from the DNA. The sample records approximately 210,000 clones, roughly 80% being singletons.

The sequencing input was peripheral blood. The clonotype was recovered from a woman aged 40 to 50 with active or convalescent COVID-19. The rearrangement links TRBV11-3 to TRBJ1-1, with 8 nucleotides matching TRBD1. CDR3 sequence reads: CASSSRYTGGVNTEAFF. CDR3 DNA sequence: TGTGCCAGCAGCTCCCGATATACAGGGGGGGTGAACACTGAAGCTTTCTTT. The full variable domain, with the rest looked up from reference TRBV11-3 and TRBJ1-1, is EAGVVQSPRYKIIEKKQPVAFWCNPISGHNTLYWYLQNLGQGPELLIRYENEEAVDDSQLPKDRFSAERLKGVDSTLKIQPAELGDSAVYLCASSSRYTGGVNTEAFFGQGTRLTVV.